The T cell receptor (beta chain) described here comes from a study of pediatric ulcerative colitis. Germline values: CDR1 MNHEY, CDR2 SVGAGI. Deletions cut 7 bases from V and 2 bases from J, with 16 bases between. The CDR3 contains 15 residues. This clone was counted once. The repertoire was sequenced with immunoSEQ multiplex PCR; TCRdb's copy has only in-frame clones and lacks some. The sample includes tens of thousands of clones, around 78% seen only once; the top ten take roughly 25%. The sequence was collected from a girl aged 10-17 years with moderate ulcerative colitis. Sequenced input: blood. This rearrangement joins TRBV6-5 to TRBJ2-3; D gene ambiguous. The CDR3 region has the DNA TGTGCCAGCACCCGTTCAGTTGGAACCACAGATACGCAGTATTTT. Protein sequence: CASTRSVGTTDTQYF.